This passage covers 25 T cell receptor beta chains from one sample sequenced in a study of blood T cell repertoires in COVID-19. TCRdb's table, derived via immunoSEQ multiplex PCR, lists solely in-frame clones and lacks some. Of roughly 100,000 clones in the sample, 81% were seen once. Specimen: peripheral blood. The receptor source for this set is a woman aged 70-85 years with acute or convalescent COVID-19.

The rearrangement uses TRBV6-5 and TRBJ1-2; D is possibly TRBD1 (5 bases). CDR1 and CDR2 (germline): MNHEY, SVGAGI. Trimming removed 6 bases from V and 8 bases from J, with 16 bases in between. The length of the CDR3 is 13 residues. The CDR3 coding sequence is TGTGCCAGCAGGCCGGACTTTGGGGGGGGCTACACCTTC. Protein: CASRPDFGGGYTF.

The CDR3 is CASSSQGRTDTQYF. CDR3 DNA: TGTGCCAGCAGCTCACAGGGTAGGACAGATACGCAGTATTTT. The V gene is TRBV11-3, the J gene TRBJ2-3; the D gene is possibly TRBD1 (6 bases). The length of the CDR3 is 14 residues. Germline V gives CDR1 SGHNT, CDR2 YENEEA. V was clipped by 4 bases and J by 3 bases, with 11 bases between them.

The CDR3 DNA reads TGTGCCAGCAGCCAAGATTGGAGACAGTCGGGCCACAATGAGCAGTTCTTC. Translated, it gives CASSQDWRQSGHNEQFF. V gene TRBV4-2 combines with J gene TRBJ2-1, with a possible D match to TRBD1 (5 bases). The germline V and J ends were trimmed by 0 bases and 5 bases, with 17 bases remaining between them. The germline V gene encodes CDR1 LGHNA and CDR2 YNFKEQ. The CDR3 is 17 amino acids.

The chain combines TRBV20-1 with TRBJ1-3; D gene ambiguous. CDR3 size: 10 residues. Trimming cost V 6 bases and J 3 bases, with 3 bases left between them. The V gene's germline CDR1 is DFQATT and CDR2 SNEGSKA (reference sequence). The CDR3 sequence: CSALGNTIYF. The DNA for the CDR3 is TGCAGTGCCCTTGGAAACACCATATATTTT.

The rearrangement links TRBV7-2 to TRBJ2-5, with 8 bases aligning to TRBD2. The CDR3 runs to 15 residues. Per germline, CDR1 SGHTA and CDR2 FQGNSA. The J segment lost 4 bases and the V segment lost 5 bases, leaving 9 bases of the junction unmatched. CDR3 sequence (DNA): TGTGCCAGCAGCCCCCCTTCCGGGGGGGCAGAGACCCAGTACTTC. It encodes CASSPPSGGAETQYF.

A few counts support this clone. The J gene is TRBJ1-1, the V gene TRBV30, with no clear D. Germline values: CDR1 GTSNPN, CDR2 SVGIG (reference sequence). Trimming shortened V by 3 bases and J by 1 base, and 12 bases separated the two germline ends. The CDR3 has 14 amino acids. This chain's CDR3 is CAWSLYRRNTEAFF. The CDR3 nucleotides are TGTGCCTGGAGCCTGTACCGGAGGAACACTGAAGCTTTCTTT.

This clone was seen a single time. The V call is TRBV6-5, the J call TRBJ1-2; no clear D. This CDR3 comprises 13 residues. Germline V gene data show CDR1 as MNHEY and CDR2 as SVGAGI. The ends were cut back, 4 bases at V and 3 bases at J, with 9 bases in the middle. CDR3 nucleotide sequence: TGTGCCAGCAGTTCAGGTGGTGACTATGGCTACACCTTC. Its translation: CASSSGGDYGYTF.

The CDR3 sequence: CASSYGGSGANVLTF. The CDR3 bases are TGTGCCAGCAGTTACGGGGGGAGTGGGGCCAACGTCCTGACTTTC. The V call is TRBV6-5, the J call TRBJ2-6; a weak D match, TRBD2 (6 bases). Germline V gene lookup returns CDR1 MNHEY and CDR2 SVGAGI. V was trimmed by 2 bases and J by 3 bases, leaving 8 bases between them. This CDR3 spans 15 amino acids.

This sequence joins TRBV3-1 (or the pseudogene TRBV3-2) and TRBJ2-2, with TRBD2 matching 7 bases. Germline values: CDR1 LGHDT, CDR2 YNNKEL (reference sequence). Unmatched junction bases numbered 10, after V lost 11 bases and J lost 7 bases. This CDR3 is 13 amino acids long. The CDR3 spells CACRWRENGELFF. CDR3 in DNA: TGTGCCTGCCGTTGGCGGGAGAACGGGGAGCTGTTTTTT.

The V gene is TRBV10-2, the J gene TRBJ1-2, with D possibly matching TRBD1 (5 bases). Germline values: CDR1 WSHSY, CDR2 SAAADI. V was shortened by 2 bases and J by 4 bases, with 11 bases between the two germline ends. This CDR3 region has 14 residues. The DNA of the CDR3 is TGCGCCAGCAGTGAGACAGGAGTCCTCTATGGCTACACCTTC. Amino acids: CASSETGVLYGYTF.

The rearrangement joins TRBV29-1 to TRBJ2-1; 7 positions match TRBD2. The CDR3 length is 14 residues. The junction had 16 bases not matched to a gene; V was cut back by 6 bases and J by 11 bases. Germline lookup yields CDR1 SQVTM and CDR2 ANQGSEA. CDR3 nucleotide sequence: TGCAGCGTCCGAAGGGGCGGGAGTGCCCAGAAGCAGTTCTTC. Protein product: CSVRRGGSAQKQFF.

This chain uses TRBV10-3 with TRBJ1-4; a possible D gene is TRBD1 (6 bases). The V gene lost 11 bases and the J gene lost 3 bases, with 13 bases spanning the gap. Germline V gene lookup returns CDR1 ENHRY and CDR2 SYGVKD. This CDR3 comprises 13 residues. The CDR3 region is CASSGDPNEKLFF. The CDR3 nucleotides read TGTGCCTCGTCAGGGGACCCTAATGAAAAACTGTTTTTT.

The chain recombines TRBV20-1 with TRBJ1-4; a possible D gene is TRBD1 (5 bases). Between the trimmed V and J ends, which lost 3 bases and 8 bases, there was a span of 16 bases. The CDR3 runs to 14 residues. Germline CDR1 reads DFQATT; CDR2 reads SNEGSKA (reference sequence). The CDR3 coding sequence is TGCAGTGCTAGTTCGGGGACGGGAGGCGAAAAACTGTTTTTT. Protein: CSASSGTGGEKLFF.

This clone has a handful of counts. The CDR3 bases are TGTGCCAGCAGCTTCCAACTAGCGGGAGGAGGTGAGCAGTTCTTC. Its translation is CASSFQLAGGGEQFF. The genes are TRBV7-8 and TRBJ2-1; the match to TRBD2 covers 12 bases. The V and J ends lost 3 bases and 9 bases, in that order; junction bases with no gene match: 6. The V gene's germline CDR1 is SGHVS and CDR2 FQNEAQ. The CDR3 extends over 15 amino acids.

V and J are TRBV18 and TRBJ1-5, with 9 bases that match TRBD1. V gave up 3 bases and J gave up 4 bases; unmatched junction bases: 4. Germline lookup yields CDR1 KGHSH and CDR2 LQKENI. The CDR3 spans 15 residues. This CDR3 is CASSPGQGENQPQHF. CDR3 DNA: TGTGCCAGCTCACCGGGACAGGGCGAAAATCAGCCCCAGCATTTT.

V and J are TRBV28 and TRBJ1-1; possibly TRBD1 for D (6 bases). The length of the CDR3 is 12 residues. The germline V gene has CDR1 MDHEN and CDR2 SYDVKM. With 8 bases removed from V and 3 bases from J, the gap between germline ends came to 10 bases. The CDR3, as DNA: TGTGCCAGCGCCACAGGGTACACTGAAGCTTTCTTT. It yields the protein CASATGYTEAFF.

The J gene is TRBJ1-3, the V gene TRBV30; 7 nucleotides match TRBD1. The CDR3 has 13 amino acids. CDR1 GTSNPN and CDR2 SVGIG come from the germline V gene (reference sequence). The V segment lost 6 bases and the J segment 1 base; nucleotides outside the gene matches: 3. The CDR3 is CACGTVSGNTIYF. CDR3 DNA: TGTGCCTGTGGGACAGTTTCTGGAAACACCATATATTTT.

This rearrangement joins TRBV10-2 to TRBJ2-3; 15 nucleotides agree with TRBD2. The CDR3 runs to 19 residues. V lost 6 bases to trimming and J lost 2 bases; unmatched junction nucleotides: 12. Per the germline V gene, CDR1 is WSHSY and CDR2 is SAAADI. The CDR3 DNA reads as TGCGCCAGCAGGGGAGGTCCAGGGACTAGCGGGAGGTACACAGATACGCAGTATTTT. Protein product: CASRGGPGTSGRYTDTQYF.

This clone has more than one count but fewer than ten. The V and J genes are TRBV15 and TRBJ1-6; D uncertain. CDR1 and CDR2 from the germline V gene are LNHNV and YYDKDF (reference sequence). The CDR3 extends over 14 amino acids. The germline V and J ends were trimmed by 0 bases and 7 bases, with 7 bases remaining between them. The CDR3 is CATSRDPSNSPLHF. As DNA, the CDR3 is TGTGCCACCAGCAGAGACCCCTCCAATTCACCCCTCCACTTT.

The chain recombines TRBV5-1 with TRBJ1-1, with a possible D match to TRBD1 (6 bases). The CDR3 consists of 14 residues. Germline V CDR1 and CDR2: SGHRS, YFSETQ. Trimming pared 4 bases from V and 1 base from J, leaving 11 bases between. CDR3 residues: CASSPSGQNTEAFF. DNA for the CDR3: TGCGCCAGCAGCCCTTCGGGACAGAACACTGAAGCTTTCTTT.

The V call is TRBV7-8, the J call TRBJ2-7; D possibly corresponds to TRBD1 (6 bases). Germline-derived CDR1 and CDR2 are SGHVS and FQNEAQ. CDR3 length: 15 amino acids. Trimming took 1 base from V and 3 from J, leaving 13 bases between them. Written as DNA, the CDR3 is TGTGCCAGCAGCTTAGTAGGGGGATCGAGCTACGAGCAGTACTTC. Its protein is CASSLVGGSSYEQYF.

A few counts support this clone. The chain has TRBV29-1 and TRBJ2-7; TRBD1 aligns across 9 bases. Germline CDR1 is SQVTM and CDR2 is ANQGSEA. The CDR3 spans 15 residues. With V trimmed by 6 bases and J by 0 bases, 9 bases remained unmatched. The CDR3 DNA follows: TGCAGCGTCGGGGAGGGGACAGGGAGCTCCTACGAGCAGTACTTC. It translates to CSVGEGTGSSYEQYF.

V gene TRBV7-9 combines with J gene TRBJ2-1; D is possibly TRBD2 (7 bases). CDR1 and CDR2 from the germline V gene are SEHNR and FQNEAQ (reference sequence). The CDR3 is 16 residues long. Trimming pared 4 bases from V and 2 bases from J, leaving 15 bases between. This CDR3 is CASSSLEGGAYNEQFF. CDR3 sequence (DNA): TGTGCCAGCAGCTCGTTAGAGGGGGGGGCCTACAATGAGCAGTTCTTC.

This clone was seen only a few times. The V call is TRBV29-1, the J call TRBJ1-4; D possibly corresponds to TRBD1 (5 bases). The ends were cut back, 6 bases at V and 3 bases at J, with 14 bases in the middle. The CDR3 extends over 14 amino acids. CDR1 is SQVTM and CDR2 is ANQGSEA in the germline V gene. CDR3 sequence: CSVAEAGSNEKLFF. The CDR3 nucleotides are TGCAGCGTCGCCGAAGCAGGGTCTAATGAAAAACTGTTTTTT.

V gene TRBV5-1 combines with J gene TRBJ2-1, with a weak D call TRBD2 (5 bases). Germline V gene data show CDR1 as SGHRS and CDR2 as YFSETQ. The length of the CDR3 is 15 residues. The V and J ends lost 0 bases and 0 bases respectively, with 7 bases between them. The CDR3 DNA reads as TGCGCCAGCAGCTTGGTAGCGAGCTCCTACAATGAGCAGTTCTTC. It is translated as CASSLVASSYNEQFF.